A selection of T cell receptor beta chains follows, all from one sample in a study of CD8+ T cells in alopecia areata. Measured with immunoSEQ multiplex PCR; TCRdb has only the in-frame clones, and not every one. The data hold approximately 90,000 clones, with more than 65% observed a single time. Here the sequenced sample was CD8+ T cells sorted from blood, taken at approximately week 45, from a patient treated with tofacitinib. The receptor source for this set is a human donor with alopecia areata. The CDR3 runs from the conserved cysteine through the conserved F or W. The D gene is left open where the match is weak. Clone size appears in some rows only: once, few, many, or a class for an expanded clone.

d_call j_call clone_size v_call cdr3_aa cdr3_nt
. TRBJ1-2 medium-sized TRBV9 CASSPPGTGVNYGYTF TGTGCCAGCAGCCCCCCGGGGACCGGAGTAAACTATGGCTACACCTTC
. TRBJ2-3 . TRBV7-3 CASSLRGGLTDTQYF TGTGCCAGCAGCTTAAGAGGGGGTCTCACAGATACGCAGTATTTT
TRBD1 TRBJ1-2 . TRBV30 CAWGQDTNYGYTF TGTGCCTGGGGACAGGATACTAACTATGGCTACACCTTC
TRBD1 TRBJ1-4 . TRBV7-9 CASSSATGGEEKLFF TGTGCCAGCAGCTCCGCGACAGGGGGCGAAGAAAAACTGTTTTTT
TRBD2 TRBJ2-3 . TRBV2 CASSGISGGYDTQYF TGTGCCAGCAGCGGGATCTCGGGGGGGTACGATACGCAGTATTTT
TRBD1 TRBJ1-5 . TRBV6-1 CASSADGTGGRKPQHF TGTGCCAGCAGTGCCGATGGGACAGGGGGCAGGAAGCCCCAGCATTTT
TRBD1 TRBJ1-2 . TRBV5-1 CASSLGQGAGYTF TGCGCCAGCAGCTTGGGACAGGGGGCGGGCTACACCTTC
TRBD1 TRBJ1-5 . TRBV19 CASSITQTGWSSNQPQHF TGTGCCAGTAGTATAACTCAGACAGGGTGGAGTAGCAATCAGCCCCAGCATTTT
TRBD1 TRBJ1-1 . TRBV7-9 CASSSRQGASTEAFF TGTGCCAGCAGCTCCAGACAGGGGGCGAGCACTGAAGCTTTCTTT
. TRBJ2-1 . TRBV27 CASSLSWGGRDEQFF TGTGCCAGCAGTTTATCGTGGGGGGGCCGGGATGAGCAGTTCTTC
TRBD1 TRBJ2-7 . TRBV9 CASSVSGTGGYEQYF TGTGCCAGCAGCGTCTCCGGGACAGGGGGCTACGAGCAGTACTTC
. TRBJ1-1 . TRBV29-1 CSSDNTEAFF TGCAGCTCCGACAACACTGAAGCTTTCTTT
. TRBJ1-1 few TRBV29-1 CSVRDLNTEAFF TGCAGCGTCAGGGACCTGAACACTGAAGCTTTCTTT
TRBD1 TRBJ2-1 few TRBV4-3 CASSQDRGQGVNEQFF TGCGCCAGCAGCCAAGATCGTGGACAGGGGGTCAATGAGCAGTTCTTC
. TRBJ1-5 . TRBV7-6 CASSVQGSNQPQHF TGTGCCAGCAGCGTACAGGGTAGCAATCAGCCCCAGCATTTT
. TRBJ1-1 . TRBV19 CASSHRGTNTEAFF TGTGCCAGTAGTCATCGAGGGACGAACACTGAAGCTTTCTTT
. TRBJ1-2 once TRBV30 CAWRAGQNRYGYTF TGTGCCTGGAGGGCTGGACAGAACCGCTATGGCTACACCTTC
. TRBJ1-2 . TRBV4-3 CASSQDLVGTSPYGYTF TGCGCCAGCAGCCAAGATTTGGTAGGGACATCCCCCTATGGCTACACCTTC
. TRBJ2-3 . TRBV4-2 CASSPRGGQGDTQYF TGTGCCAGCAGCCCGAGGGGGGGGCAAGGAGATACGCAGTATTTT
. TRBJ2-7 . TRBV6-5 CASSPLGGHEQYF TGTGCCAGCAGTCCCCTCGGGGGGCACGAGCAGTACTTC
. TRBJ1-5 . TRBV19 CASSLRGQPQHF TGTGCCAGTAGTTTGAGAGGTCAGCCCCAGCATTTT
TRBD1 TRBJ1-1 few TRBV14 CASSPTGGNTEAFF TGTGCCAGCAGCCCCACAGGGGGGAACACTGAAGCTTTCTTT
. TRBJ1-2 . TRBV7-9 CASSLAGWQVYGYTF TGTGCCAGCAGCTTAGCGGGGTGGCAGGTCTATGGCTACACCTTC
TRBD2 TRBJ2-7 . TRBV2 CASSKPQGGYYEQYF TGTGCCAGCTCGAAGCCCCAGGGAGGGTACTACGAGCAGTACTTC
. TRBJ2-7 . TRBV19 CASTDREVSYEQYF TGTGCCAGTACCGACAGGGAGGTTTCGTACGAGCAGTACTTC
. TRBJ1-2 . TRBV6-5 CASHSGQLTYGYTF TGTGCCAGCCATTCCGGACAGTTAACGTATGGCTACACCTTC
. TRBJ2-1 few TRBV11-2 CASSYRGYSYNEQFF TGTGCCAGCAGTTACCGGGGGTACTCCTACAATGAGCAGTTCTTC
. TRBJ2-3 . TRBV11-2 CASSFNQDPDTQYF TGTGCCAGCAGCTTTAATCAGGATCCCGATACGCAGTATTTT
. TRBJ2-3 . TRBV7-9 CASSSTEYEATQYF TGTGCCAGCAGCTCGACCGAATATGAGGCGACGCAGTATTTT